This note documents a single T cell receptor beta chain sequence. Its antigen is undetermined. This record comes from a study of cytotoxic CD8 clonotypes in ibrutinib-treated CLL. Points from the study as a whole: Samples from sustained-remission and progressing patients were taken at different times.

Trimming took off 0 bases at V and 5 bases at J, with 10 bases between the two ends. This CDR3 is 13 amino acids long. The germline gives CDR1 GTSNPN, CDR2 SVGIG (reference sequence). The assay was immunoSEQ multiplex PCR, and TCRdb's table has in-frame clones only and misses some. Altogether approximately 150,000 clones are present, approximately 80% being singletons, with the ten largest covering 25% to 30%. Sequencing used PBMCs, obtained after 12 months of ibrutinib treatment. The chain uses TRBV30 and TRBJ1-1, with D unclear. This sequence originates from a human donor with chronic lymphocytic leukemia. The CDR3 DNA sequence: TGTGCCTGGAGTGTAACGTTTGGAACTGAAGCTTTCTTT. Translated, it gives CAWSVTFGTEAFF.